What follows describes a single TCR beta chain. Its specific antigen is unknown. Base qualities are not recorded, but no much larger clone differs from it by a single base. This sample stems from a study of T cell responses to AZD1222 COVID-19 vaccine (dated by TCRdb to the early 2020s). Notes on the research overall: AZD1222 recipients with second doses at about 4 weeks or about 12 weeks were pooled, because spike-specific TCR depth and breadth did not differ between schedules. TCR sequencing covered 230 to 250 trial participants: some 210 given two doses of AZD1222 and 26 given two doses of MenACWY control vaccine. Trial participants were enrolled by age into 18-55, 56-69 and 70-plus year subgroups, with roughly 160, 29 and 62 TCR-sequenced participants respectively.

The CDR3 regions of human TCRbeta chains were analyzed by immunosequencing. Per the source publication's procedure: TCRs in the repertoires were compared against a reference library of SARS-CoV-2-specific TCRs that had been generated with the MIRA antigen-specificity platform. Breadth was defined as the fraction of unique TCRs that were SARS-CoV-2-associated. Depth was defined as the fraction of total T cells that were SARS-CoV-2-associated. Each spike-specific TCR was assigned to its reactive spike region and to a CD4 or CD8 class using the MIRA data. Log10-transformed breadth and depth values were compared by one-way ANOVA with Sidak's multiple comparisons tests. In its TCRdb copy, this immuneACCESS table keeps in-frame sequences only and misses some clones. Where compared with another copy, unresolved V genes explain less than half of these, and the others have no known cause. The D gene and trimming were derived from the DNA, and the V and J assignments and clone size from that table. This sample lists approximately 100,000 clones; about 89% were detected once. The ten most abundant clones make up over 15% of the sample.

On the study overall, not on this receptor specifically: In the small 56-69-year group, the increase in depth fell short of significance, most likely because of low power. Because no day 14 peak-response samples were available, repertoires were characterized only after the peak T cell response. Conclusions about previously exposed vaccinees are limited because only a handful of AZD1222 recipients were SARS-CoV-2 seropositive at baseline. Epitopes outside the regions mutated in the B.1.351 and B.1.1.7 variants were reportedly recognized by nearly half of the unique spike-specific TCRs. CD4 TCRs associated with the vaccine covered the entire spike protein, and the dominant responses were in regions 160-218 and 743-854. Spike-specific TCR breadth and depth rose significantly after two AZD1222 doses compared with day 0 and with MenACWY recipients. Participants were mostly white British and included more females than males, and it was suggested by the authors that clonal diversity may have been underestimated.

The time point label for this specimen denotes: baseline before first vaccination. Vaccinee samples came from UK trials COV001 and COV002, including a single-blind randomized controlled phase 2/3 trial of AZD1222 (ChAdOx1 nCoV-19) in healthy adults. Trial participant PBMC samples were collected at day 0 and day 28 after the second dose for TCRbeta chain sequencing. The sequence was collected from an adult in good health. This specimen consisted of peripheral blood, obtained on day 0 of AZD1222 vaccination.

The nucleotides read TGCGCCAGCAGTGAGTCGGGGCCCCGAGGGAAAAAGGGCTCTGGAAACACCATATATTTT. It translates as CASSESGPRGKKGSGNTIYF. In this chain, TRBV10-1 is recombined with TRBJ1-3; the D gene is perhaps TRBD1, on 5 matching bases. Trimming costs V 0 bases and J 0 bases, and their ends lie 21 bases apart. CDR3 length: 20 amino acids, cysteine to phenylalanine. The CDR3 DNA has 60 bases and is translated from base 1. The germline V gene (reference sequence) gives CDR1 as WNHNN and CDR2 as SYGVQD.